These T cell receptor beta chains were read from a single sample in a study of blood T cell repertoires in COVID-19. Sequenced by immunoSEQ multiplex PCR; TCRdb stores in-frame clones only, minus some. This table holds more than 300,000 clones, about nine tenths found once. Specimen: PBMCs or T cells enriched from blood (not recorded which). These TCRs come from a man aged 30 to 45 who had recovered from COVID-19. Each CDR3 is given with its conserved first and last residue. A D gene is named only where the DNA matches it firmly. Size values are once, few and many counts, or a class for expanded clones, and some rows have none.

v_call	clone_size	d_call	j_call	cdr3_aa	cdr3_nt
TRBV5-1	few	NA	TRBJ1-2	CASSLDGYGYTF	TGCGCCAGCAGCTTGGACGGCTATGGCTACACCTTC
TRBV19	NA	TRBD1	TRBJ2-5	CASSIGGQGRLETQYF	TGTGCCAGTAGTATAGGGGGACAGGGAAGATTGGAGACCCAGTACTTC
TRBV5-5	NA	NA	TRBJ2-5	CASSLGGGETQYF	TGTGCCAGCAGCTTAGGGGGTGGAGAGACCCAGTACTTC
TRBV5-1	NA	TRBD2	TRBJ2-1	CASTLSGVSARNEQFF	TGCGCCAGCACGTTGAGCGGGGTATCCGCTCGGAATGAGCAGTTCTTC
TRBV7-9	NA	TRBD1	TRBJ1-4	CASSDGQDNEKLFF	TGTGCCAGCAGCGACGGACAGGATAATGAAAAACTGTTTTTT
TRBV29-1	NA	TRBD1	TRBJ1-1	CSVTGGAEAFF	TGCAGCGTTACAGGGGGCGCAGAAGCTTTCTTT
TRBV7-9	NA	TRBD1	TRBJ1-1	CASSSETGMGTEAFF	TGTGCCAGCAGCTCCGAGACAGGGATGGGCACTGAAGCTTTCTTT
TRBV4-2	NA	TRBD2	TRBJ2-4	CASSQDRTSGGTIQYF	TGTGCCAGCAGCCAAGACAGGACTAGCGGGGGTACCATTCAGTACTTC
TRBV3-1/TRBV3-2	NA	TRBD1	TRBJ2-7	CASSHGDRAFSEQYF	TGTGCCAGCAGCCACGGAGACAGGGCGTTCTCTGAGCAGTACTTC
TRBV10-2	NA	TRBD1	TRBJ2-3	CASSEGTGGMDTQYF	TGCGCCAGCAGTGAAGGGACAGGGGGCATGGATACGCAGTATTTT
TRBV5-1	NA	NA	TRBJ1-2	CASSSGDRSPVDGYTF	TGCGCCAGCAGCTCCGGCGACAGGAGCCCGGTGGATGGCTACACCTTC
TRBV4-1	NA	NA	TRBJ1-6	CASSQVIGGVNSPLHF	TGCGCCAGCAGCCAAGTGATAGGAGGTGTTAATTCACCCCTCCACTTT
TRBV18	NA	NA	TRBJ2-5	CASSLPGANQETQYF	TGTGCCAGCTCATTACCAGGGGCCAACCAAGAGACCCAGTACTTC
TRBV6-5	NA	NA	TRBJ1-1	CASRMTGNTEAFF	TGTGCCAGCAGGATGACAGGGAACACTGAAGCTTTCTTT
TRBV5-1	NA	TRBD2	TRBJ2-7	CASSRRQIQTSGEVTYEQYF	TGCGCCAGCAGCCGAAGGCAAATTCAGACTAGCGGGGAGGTAACCTACGAGCAGTACTTC
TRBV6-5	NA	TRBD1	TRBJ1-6	CASRNRQGVNSPLHF	TGTGCCAGCAGAAACCGACAGGGGGTTAATTCACCCCTCCACTTT
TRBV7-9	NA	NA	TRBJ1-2	CASSAVNYGYTF	TGTGCCAGCAGCGCGGTAAACTATGGCTACACCTTC
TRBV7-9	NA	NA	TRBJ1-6	CAIRGGGDNSPLHF	TGTGCCATACGCGGAGGGGGGGATAATTCACCCCTCCACTTT
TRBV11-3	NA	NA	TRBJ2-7	CASGDRTAYEQYF	TGTGCCAGCGGAGACAGGACCGCCTACGAGCAGTACTTC
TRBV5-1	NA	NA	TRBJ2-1	CASGEVSVTYNEQFF	TGCGCCAGCGGGGAGGTTAGCGTAACCTACAATGAGCAGTTCTTC
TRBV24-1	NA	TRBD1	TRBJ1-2	CATSDSGQVYGYTF	TGTGCCACCAGTGACTCGGGACAGGTGTATGGCTACACCTTC
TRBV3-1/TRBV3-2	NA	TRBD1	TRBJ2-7	CASSQDYQGAFVYEQYF	TGTGCCAGCAGCCAAGATTACCAGGGGGCTTTTGTATACGAGCAGTACTTC
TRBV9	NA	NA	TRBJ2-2	CASSVRQTANTGELFF	TGTGCCAGCAGCGTCAGACAGACCGCGAACACCGGGGAGCTGTTTTTT
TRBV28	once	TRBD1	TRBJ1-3	CATGDYGQGLGNTIYF	TGTGCCACCGGGGACTACGGACAGGGGCTTGGAAACACCATATATTTT
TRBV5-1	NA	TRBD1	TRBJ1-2	CASSFGQGGHIFHTF	TGCGCCAGCAGCTTCGGACAGGGTGGGCATATCTTCCACACCTTC
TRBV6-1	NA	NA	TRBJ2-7	CASSERGARRTYEQYF	TGTGCCAGCAGTGAAAGGGGTGCGCGGAGAACCTACGAGCAGTACTTC
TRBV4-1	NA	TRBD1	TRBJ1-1	CASSQTNRDRGARNTEAFF	TGCGCCAGCAGCCAAACGAACCGGGACAGGGGTGCGAGGAACACTGAAGCTTTCTTT
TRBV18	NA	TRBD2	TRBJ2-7	CASSPSSGYSYEQYF	TGTGCCAGCTCCCCTTCTAGCGGGTACTCCTACGAGCAGTACTTC
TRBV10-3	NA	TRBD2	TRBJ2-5	CAISGTSGLTETQYF	TGTGCCATCAGCGGGACTAGCGGTTTAACGGAGACCCAGTACTTC
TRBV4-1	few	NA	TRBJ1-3	CASSQAPLPSSSGNTIYF	TGCGCCAGCAGCCAAGCTCCACTTCCTTCTAGCTCTGGAAACACCATATATTTT
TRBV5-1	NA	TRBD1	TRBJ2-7	CASSLGGAGGNPYYEQYF	TGCGCCAGCAGCTTGGGTGGGGCAGGGGGTAACCCCTACTACGAGCAGTACTTC
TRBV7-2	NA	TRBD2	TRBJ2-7	CASGYLAGGPYEQYF	TGTGCCAGCGGCTATCTAGCGGGAGGGCCCTACGAGCAGTACTTC
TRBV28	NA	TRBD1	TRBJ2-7	CASSKSQGTSHEQYF	TGTGCCAGCAGTAAATCACAGGGGACCTCCCACGAGCAGTACTTC
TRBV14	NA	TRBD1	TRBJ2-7	CASSQVAGGVYEQYF	TGTGCCAGCAGCCAAGTTGCAGGGGGCGTTTACGAGCAGTACTTC
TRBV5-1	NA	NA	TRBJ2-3	CASSLGGTDTQYF	TGCGCCAGCAGCTTGGGCGGCACAGATACGCAGTATTTT
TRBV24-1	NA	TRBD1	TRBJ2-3	CATSDPTGASTDTQYF	TGTGCCACCAGTGACCCGACAGGGGCTAGCACAGATACGCAGTATTTT
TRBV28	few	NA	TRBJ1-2	CASTGGYGYTF	TGTGCCAGCACGGGGGGGTATGGCTACACCTTC
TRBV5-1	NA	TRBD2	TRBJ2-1	CASSRTSGSSSYNEQFF	TGCGCCAGCAGCCGCACTAGCGGGAGCTCCTCCTACAATGAGCAGTTCTTC
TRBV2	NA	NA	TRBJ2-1	CASSEMALNEQFF	TGTGCCAGCAGTGAAATGGCCCTCAATGAGCAGTTCTTC
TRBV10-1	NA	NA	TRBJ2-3	CASSDRGRRFTDTQYF	TGCGCCAGCAGTGACCGGGGAAGAAGGTTCACAGATACGCAGTATTTT
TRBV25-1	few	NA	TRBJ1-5	CASSEAVDSNQPQHF	TGTGCCAGCAGTGAGGCAGTCGATAGCAATCAGCCCCAGCATTTT
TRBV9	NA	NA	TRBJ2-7	CASSVGAGGHYEQYF	TGTGCCAGCAGCGTAGGGGCAGGGGGGCACTACGAGCAGTACTTC
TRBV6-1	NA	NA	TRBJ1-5	CASSETGNSGNQPQHF	TGTGCCAGCAGTGAAACAGGGAACTCCGGCAATCAGCCCCAGCATTTT
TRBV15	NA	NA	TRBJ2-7	CATSRDLGRTGEQYF	TGTGCCACCAGCAGAGATCTTGGGAGAACGGGCGAGCAGTACTTC
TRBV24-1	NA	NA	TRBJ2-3	CATSDSGRGSTDTQYF	TGTGCCACCAGTGACAGCGGACGCGGTTCCACAGATACGCAGTATTTT
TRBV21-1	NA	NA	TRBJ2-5	CASSKGDSLIQETQYF	TGTGCCAGCAGCAAAGGGGACAGCCTAATCCAAGAGACCCAGTACTTC
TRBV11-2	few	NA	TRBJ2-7	CASSLSDREQYF	TGTGCCAGCAGCTTAAGCGACAGGGAGCAGTACTTC
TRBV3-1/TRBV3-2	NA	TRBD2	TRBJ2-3	CASSLGRGGRGDTQYF	TGTGCCAGCAGTCTTGGCCGGGGGGGGCGCGGAGATACGCAGTATTTT
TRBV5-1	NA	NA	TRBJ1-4	CASSPSGAGNEKLFF	TGCGCCAGCAGCCCATCAGGGGCGGGTAATGAAAAACTGTTTTTT
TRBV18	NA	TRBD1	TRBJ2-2	CASSPPKDRMNTGELFF	TGTGCCAGCTCACCACCAAAGGACAGGATGAACACCGGGGAGCTGTTTTTT
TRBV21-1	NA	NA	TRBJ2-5	CASRKKLQETQYF	TGTGCCAGCCGAAAGAAACTACAAGAGACCCAGTACTTC
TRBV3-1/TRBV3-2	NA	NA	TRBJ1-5	CASSGGWSNQPQHF	TGTGCCAGCAGCGGGGGCTGGAGCAATCAGCCCCAGCATTTT